This T cell receptor (beta chain) was captured by sequencing in a study of PD-L1 blockade in urothelial cancer. About the research overall: In 2014 therapy began: atezolizumab 1,200 mg intravenously every 3 weeks. Researchers found blood samples held a median of around 140,000 T cells.

V lost 0 bases, J lost 7 bases, and 6 bases stayed unmatched. This CDR3 spans 15 amino acids. Germline CDR1 and CDR2: MNHEY and SVGAGI. The data were produced by immunoSEQ multiplex PCR, yet TCRdb's version contains in-frame clones alone and is incomplete. The repertoire consists of roughly 100,000 clones, with roughly 90% occurring once and the leading ten covering around 1%. Described time point: pretreatment peripheral blood. Disease in patients was locally advanced or metastatic urothelial carcinoma. This clonotype originated in a woman older than 75 with urothelial cancer. The gene calls are TRBV6-5 and TRBJ2-7; 10 nucleotides match TRBD2. The sample in question was PBMCs, obtained around atezolizumab (anti-PD-L1) treatment. The CDR3 nucleotides read TGTGCCAGCAGTTACTCTCTAGCGGGAGTGGGTGAGCAGTACTTC. Translating gives CASSYSLAGVGEQYF.